This T cell receptor (beta chain) was sequenced for a study of cytomegalovirus exposure and HLA in healthy donors. PCR employed 60 Vbeta and 13 Jbeta primers. TCRdb's table, derived via immunoSEQ multiplex PCR, lists solely in-frame clones and lacks some. The data contain 200,000 or so clones, roughly 80% of them singletons. Findings and limits, study-wide: In a later analysis, across HLA loci, associated TCR counts were highest for DRB1, lowest for HLA-C. Later work associated fewer than 20,000 TCR beta sequences with HLA alleles at 0.05 false discovery rate.

In its sample, this clone was seen once. Its target is not known. CDR1 and CDR2 (germline): SEHNR, FQNEAQ (reference sequence). V was pared by 1 base and J by 5 bases, with 2 bases of the junction left unmatched. The CDR3 is made up of 13 amino acids. Material: PBMCs. J is TRBJ2-7 and V is TRBV7-9, with 7 bases identical to TRBD2. The TCR originated in a male donor in good health and CMV-seronegative. The CDR3 reads CASSLGAGNEQYF. The DNA of the CDR3 is TGTGCCAGCAGCTTAGGAGCGGGAAACGAGCAGTACTTC. Complete variable domain (other parts from reference TRBV7-9 and TRBJ2-7): DTGVSQNPRHKITKRGQNVTFRCDPISEHNRLYWYRQTLGQGPEFLTYFQNEAQLEKSRLLSDRFSAERPKGSFSTLEIQRTEQGDSAMYLCASSLGAGNEQYFGPGTRLTVT.